This T cell receptor (beta chain) is drawn from a study of T cell clusters in autoimmune cytopenias. TRB was amplified from 250 ng of peripheral blood genomic DNA per sample. Multiplex touch-down PCR amplified TRB using TRB-A and TRB-B pools in one tube. No DNA is given; TCRdb re-called the multiplex PCR reads and lists each CDR3 protein once. The sample is made up of 8,500 to 9,000 distinct CDR3 sequences, and the top ten hold around 4.1% of it. Notes on the study in general: Functional roles of the in silico T cell clusters still await experimental validation. Comparing secondary cytopenia with chronic lymphocytic leukemia showed no cluster-lack signature, apparently masked by lymphoma repertoire. Primary autoimmune cytopenia patients seemingly lacked the physiological T cell clusters found in healthy donors. TRB repertoire shifts in secondary cytopenia and chronic lymphocytic leukemia mostly reflected lymphoma, not autoimmunity.

Germline CDR1 GTSNPN, CDR2 SVGIG (reference sequence). The CDR3 consists of 12 residues. To note about this clonotype: The target antigen is unknown.

The chain carries TRBV30 and TRBJ2-7. This clonotype was sampled from a human donor with an autoimmune cytopenia or autoimmune hepatitis (not recorded which). Specimen: peripheral blood. The CDR3 region is CAWSVVEYEQYF.